This T cell receptor (beta chain) was captured by sequencing in a study of CD8 T cells in ankylosing spondylitis. As for this clonotype: Its antigen is unknown.

Broader study findings: In synovial fluid and blood from reactive arthritis, some motif variants were previously reported. According to the report, clones linked to the disease were significantly enriched in matched synovial fluid samples taken from ankylosing spondylitis patients. Apparently characteristic of ankylosing spondylitis blood was a TCR beta motif (under ten highly homologous variants). CD8+ disease-linked clones were present at relatively low frequencies in blood.

Deletions cut 6 bases from V and 4 bases from J, with 9 bases between. The CDR3 is 12 residues long. The V gene's germline CDR1 is MDHEN and CDR2 SYDVKM. Construction of TCR beta libraries was performed using quantitative 5'-RACE with molecular barcodes. TCRdb re-derived calls from the 5' RACE reads in MiXCR, one entry per CDR3 protein. The sample lists around 390,000 distinct CDR3 sequences, more than 20% occurring once. The sequenced sample consisted of blood, either unsorted or a sorted T cell fraction (not recorded which). The V gene is TRBV28, the J gene TRBJ1-1, with a weak D call TRBD1 (6 bases). The sequence came from a male donor with ankylosing spondylitis. The CDR3 spells CASRPGVTEAFF. Written as DNA, the CDR3 is TGTGCCAGCAGGCCAGGGGTCACTGAAGCTTTCTTT.